This TCR beta chain was sequenced in a study of blood T cell repertoires in COVID-19. The overall study: Whether acute or convalescent, the COVID-19 samples came from the United States, Italy and Spain. Nucleic acid was either cDNA or gDNA, and it came from T cells, B-cell-depleted T cells, or PBMCs.

As processed by the authors: It was from reference gene primer amplification that nucleated cell counts were estimated. The table came from immunoSEQ multiplex PCR; TCRdb's copy has only in-frame clones and leaves some out. The V and J calls and clone size were taken over from that table, and D and trimming were inferred from the DNA. Here the sample spans around 74,000 clones, about 90% being singletons. The V gene end was trimmed by 0 bases and the J gene end by 2 bases; junction bases not matched to a gene: 6. This CDR3 contains 16 residues. Germline V lookup: CDR1 SGHKS, CDR2 YYEKEE (reference sequence). This clone was picked up a small number of times.

The chain carries TRBV5-5 and TRBJ2-7, with 9 bases identical to TRBD1. This TCR was sampled from a man between 45 and 60 years old with active COVID-19. The specimen sequenced was peripheral blood. CDR3 nucleotide sequence: TGTGCCAGCAGCTTGGTGTCGGGACAGGGTCCCTACGAGCAGTACTTC. It codes for CASSLVSGQGPYEQYF. The full variable domain, its missing parts supplied by reference TRBV5-5 and TRBJ2-7, is DAGVTQSPTHLIKTRGQQVTLRCSPISGHKSVSWYQQVLGQGPQFIFQYYEKEERGRGNFPDRFSARQFPNYSSELNVNALLLGDSALYLCASSLVSGQGPYEQYFGPGTRLTVT.